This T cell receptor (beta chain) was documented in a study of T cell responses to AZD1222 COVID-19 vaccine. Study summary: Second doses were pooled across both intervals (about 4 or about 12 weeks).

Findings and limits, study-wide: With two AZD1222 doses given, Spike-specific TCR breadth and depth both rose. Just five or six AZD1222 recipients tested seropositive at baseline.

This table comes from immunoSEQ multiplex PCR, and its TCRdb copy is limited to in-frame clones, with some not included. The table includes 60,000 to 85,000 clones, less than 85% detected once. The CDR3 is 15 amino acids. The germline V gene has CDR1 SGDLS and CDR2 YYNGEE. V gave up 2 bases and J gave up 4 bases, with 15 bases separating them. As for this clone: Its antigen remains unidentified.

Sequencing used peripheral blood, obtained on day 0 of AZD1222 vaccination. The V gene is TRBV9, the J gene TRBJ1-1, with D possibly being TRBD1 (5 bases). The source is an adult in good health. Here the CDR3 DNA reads TGTGCCAGCAGCGTTAATACAGGCTGGGGCACTGAAGCTTTCTTT. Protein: CASSVNTGWGTEAFF.